This TCR beta chain was obtained from a study of monozygotic twins with cystic fibrosis. Points from the study as a whole: Shared CDR3 numbers were not associated with age, concordance or severity.

Regarding this clone: As yet, its antigen is unknown.

This CDR3 has 15 residues. Germline V CDR1 and CDR2: GTSNPN, SVGIG (reference sequence). V gave up 1 base and J gave up 8 bases, with 18 bases separating them. The data were produced by immunoSEQ multiplex PCR, yet TCRdb's version contains in-frame clones alone and is incomplete. The repertoire holds about 9,600 clones, around 90% seen once, with roughly 5.4% in the top ten. This sequence joins TRBV30 and TRBJ1-3, with D uncertain. This clonotype originated in a boy aged 2 to 10 with cystic fibrosis. Material: blood. The chain's CDR3 is CAWSGRSAAVDTIYF. Here the CDR3 DNA reads TGTGCCTGGAGTGGTCGTAGCGCCGCGGTGGACACCATATATTTT. The entire variable domain, with the rest obtained from reference TRBV30 and TRBJ1-3, is as follows: SQTIHQWPATLVQPVGSPLSLECTVEGTSNPNLYWYRQAAGRGLQLLFYSVGIGQISSEVPQNLSASRPQDRQFILSSKKLLLSDSGFYLCAWSGRSAAVDTIYFGEGSWLTVV.